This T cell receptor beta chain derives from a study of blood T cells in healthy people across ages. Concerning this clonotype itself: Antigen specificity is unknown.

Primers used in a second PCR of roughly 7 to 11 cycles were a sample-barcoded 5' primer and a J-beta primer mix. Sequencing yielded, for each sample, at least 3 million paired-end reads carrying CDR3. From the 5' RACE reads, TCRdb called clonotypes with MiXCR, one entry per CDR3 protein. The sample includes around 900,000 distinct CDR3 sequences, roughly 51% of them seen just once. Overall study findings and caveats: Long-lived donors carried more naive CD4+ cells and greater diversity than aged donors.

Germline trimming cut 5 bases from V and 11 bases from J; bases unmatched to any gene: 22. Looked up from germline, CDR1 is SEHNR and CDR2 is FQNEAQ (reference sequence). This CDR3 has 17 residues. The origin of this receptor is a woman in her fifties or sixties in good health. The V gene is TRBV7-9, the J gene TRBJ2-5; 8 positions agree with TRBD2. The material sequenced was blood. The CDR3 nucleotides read TGTGCCAGCAGCCGTAGCGGGATCAGGGATAGTGACAATGAGCAGTACTTC. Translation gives CASSRSGIRDSDNEQYF.